Below, 3 T cell receptor beta chains from the same sample are listed, as sequenced in a study of cytomegalovirus exposure and HLA in healthy donors. Primers included in the PCR were 60 Vbeta and 13 Jbeta primers. Measured with immunoSEQ multiplex PCR; TCRdb has only the in-frame clones, and not every one. Of approximately 100,000 clones listed, roughly 86% were seen once; the top ten hold approximately 10%. The sample was PBMCs. These receptors were obtained from a man under 40 in good health and CMV-seropositive.

This clone appeared a few times. The V gene is TRBV6-1, the J gene TRBJ2-6; TRBD1 matches at 7 bases. Germline V CDR1 and CDR2: MNHNS, SASEGT. This CDR3 region has 17 residues. V trimming: 3 bases; J trimming: 0 bases; junction bases outside the gene matches: 5. The CDR3 DNA reads TGTGCCAGCAGTGAGGGGACAGACCCCTCTGGGGCCAACGTCCTGACTTTC. Protein: CASSEGTDPSGANVLTF.

This rearrangement joins TRBV2 to TRBJ2-5; D is unclear. V lost 7 bases, J lost 2 bases, and 11 bases lay in between. The CDR3 has 13 residues. Germline-derived CDR1 and CDR2 are SNHLY and FYNNEI. CDR3 sequence (DNA): TGTGCCAGCAATCGCCAGACTCAAGAGACCCAGTACTTC. It specifies CASNRQTQETQYF.

This clone showed up just a few times. The rearrangement uses TRBV27 and TRBJ1-5; possibly TRBD1 for D (5 bases). Per the germline V gene, CDR1 is MNHEY and CDR2 is SMNVEV (reference sequence). The CDR3 extends over 16 amino acids. V was pared by 1 base and J by 6 bases, with 16 bases between. The CDR3 region is CASSLFGPGGSQPQHF. CDR3 coding DNA: TGTGCCAGCAGTTTATTTGGGCCGGGGGGTAGTCAGCCCCAGCATTTT.